This T cell receptor beta chain was captured in a study of CD8+ T cells in alopecia areata. The wider study: Treated patients were given oral tofacitinib, which was dosed at 5 to 10 mg twice daily. Tofacitinib therapy lasting 6 to 18 months was followed by 6 months off drug.

About this clone itself: As yet, its antigen is unknown. The sample has other DNA sequences that encode this CDR3 too.

Stated treatment: oral pan-JAK inhibitor, 5-10 mg twice daily. In each case, RNA was isolated and then reverse transcribed into cDNA as the sequencing template. This table comes from immunoSEQ multiplex PCR, and its TCRdb copy is limited to in-frame clones, with some not included. Here the sample spans approximately 280,000 clones, 58% being singletons. Whole-study results and caveats: It was less clear whether patients shared TCRs than it was in mice, possibly because of HLA. Across lesional scalp, and particularly alopecia totalis/universalis, clonality surpassed that of normal scalp.

This TCR derives from a human donor with alopecia areata. The sample here was CD4+ T cells sorted from blood, taken at week 24, from a patient treated with tofacitinib.

The CDR3, as DNA: TGTGCCAGCAGCTTGGGCCCTCAGGAGACCCAGTACTTC. It translates to CASSLGPQETQYF. The V gene is TRBV5-4, the J gene TRBJ2-5; D gene uncertain. The CDR3 consists of 13 residues. The germline V gene encodes CDR1 SGHNT and CDR2 YYREEE (reference sequence). With 0 bases removed from V and 5 bases from J, the gap between germline ends came to 8 bases.